The source of this TCR beta chain is a study of blood T cell repertoires in COVID-19. Turning to the study itself: From the United States, Italy and Spain came samples of acute and convalescent COVID-19. From T cells, B-cell-depleted T cells, or PBMCs came the material, which was cDNA or gDNA.

Authors' data handling: Reference gene primer amplification gave nucleated cell count estimates. Assay: immunoSEQ multiplex PCR; the TCRdb copy retains only in-frame clones and omits some. V and J calls and clone size are as listed in that table; D and trimming were resolved from the DNA. The profile shows about 160,000 clones, roughly 90% of them singletons. The sequence came from a man aged 45 to 65 with acute or convalescent COVID-19. The source material was peripheral blood.

For the CDR3, the DNA is TGTGCCAGCAGCACCCTGAAAGGCGGGGCCTACGAGCAGTACTTC. Its translation is CASSTLKGGAYEQYF. V and J are TRBV28 and TRBJ2-7; tentatively, D is TRBD2 (6 bases). With 6 bases removed from V and 2 bases from J, the gap between germline ends came to 17 bases. The V gene's germline CDR1 is MDHEN and CDR2 SYDVKM. This CDR3 contains 15 residues.